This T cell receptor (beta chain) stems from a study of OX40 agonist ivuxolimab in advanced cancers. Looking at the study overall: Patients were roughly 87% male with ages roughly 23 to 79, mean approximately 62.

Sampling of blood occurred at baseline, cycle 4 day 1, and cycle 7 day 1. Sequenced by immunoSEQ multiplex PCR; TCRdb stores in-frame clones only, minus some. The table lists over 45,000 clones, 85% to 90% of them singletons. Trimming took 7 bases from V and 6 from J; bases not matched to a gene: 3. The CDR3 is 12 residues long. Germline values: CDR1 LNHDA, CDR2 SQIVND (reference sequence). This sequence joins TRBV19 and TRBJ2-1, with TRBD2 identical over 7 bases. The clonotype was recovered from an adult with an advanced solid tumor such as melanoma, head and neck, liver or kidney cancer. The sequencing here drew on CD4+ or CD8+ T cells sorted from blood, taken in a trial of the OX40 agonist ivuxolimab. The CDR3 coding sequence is TGTGCCAGTAAAAGCGGGGTCAATGAGCAGTTCTTC. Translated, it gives CASKSGVNEQFF.